This entry is about one T cell receptor beta chain. These data belong to a study of OX40 agonist ivuxolimab in advanced cancers. Germline lookup yields CDR1 SGHDT and CDR2 YYEEEE. V trimming: 4 bases; J trimming: 3 bases; junction bases outside the gene matches: 6. The CDR3 has 15 amino acids. The repertoire was sequenced with immunoSEQ multiplex PCR; TCRdb's copy has only in-frame clones and lacks some. Of 60,000 or so clones in the sample, 80% to 90% were seen once. This specimen was CD4+ or CD8+ T cells sorted from blood, taken in a trial of the OX40 agonist ivuxolimab. The receptor was isolated from an adult with an advanced solid tumor such as melanoma, head and neck, liver or kidney cancer. The gene calls are TRBV5-6 and TRBJ2-3; 9 bases are a match to TRBD2. The CDR3 nucleotides read TGTGCCAGCAGCCTGGGACTAGCAGGAACAGATACGCAGTATTTT. Encoded protein: CASSLGLAGTDTQYF.